These 8 T cell receptor beta chains were sequenced from one sample in a study of blood T cell repertoires in COVID-19. The table came from immunoSEQ multiplex PCR; TCRdb's copy has only in-frame clones and leaves some out. In the table there are a few hundred thousand clones, approximately 85% of which are singletons. Specimen: peripheral blood. The receptor set was obtained from a woman in her 70s with COVID-19, enrolled during active disease.

This clone was detected only a few times. The chain combines TRBV19 with TRBJ2-2; 12 bases agree with TRBD2. The V and J ends lost 2 bases and 7 bases, in that order; junction bases with no gene match: 5. This CDR3 is 16 amino acids long. Looked up from germline, CDR1 is LNHDA and CDR2 is SQIVND (reference sequence). The CDR3 here is CASSIPSSGRGGELFF. CDR3 DNA sequence: TGTGCCAGTAGTATACCCTCTAGCGGGAGGGGCGGGGAGCTGTTTTTT.

Concerning this clone itself: The same CDR3 also results from other DNA sequences found in this sample. V usage is TRBV18 and J usage is TRBJ1-1; 7 nucleotides match TRBD1. With 3 bases clipped from V and 5 bases from J, the junction kept 0 bases outside the gene matches. Germline lookup yields CDR1 KGHSH and CDR2 LQKENI. The CDR3 runs 12 residues. CDR3 DNA sequence: TGTGCCAGCTCACCGGGACAGACTGAAGCTTTCTTT. Translating it yields CASSPGQTEAFF.

The chain joins TRBV4-2 to TRBJ2-3; D unresolved. Trimming shortened V by 1 base and J by 2 bases, and 4 bases separated the two germline ends. The length of the CDR3 is 13 residues. Germline V gene lookup returns CDR1 LGHNA and CDR2 YNFKEQ. DNA for the CDR3: TGTGCCAGCAGCCAAGCCGTCACAGATACGCAGTATTTT. Translating gives CASSQAVTDTQYF.

The chain employs TRBV6-5 and TRBJ1-1, with 8 nucleotides matching TRBD1. Germline CDR1 and CDR2: MNHEY and SVGAGI. Trimming removed 5 bases from V and 8 bases from J; junction bases left unmatched: 13. The CDR3 covers 15 residues. The DNA for the CDR3 is TGTGCCAGCAGTACCGGACAGGGTGGTTTAGTGGAAGCTTTCTTT. Encoded protein: CASSTGQGGLVEAFF.

This rearrangement joins TRBV7-2 to TRBJ1-1; unclear D gene. The CDR3 sequence is 14 residues long. CDR1 and CDR2 (germline): SGHTA, FQGNSA. Trimming left V 0 bases short and J 1 base short, with 6 bases between. The CDR3 sequence: CASSLAVQNTEAFF. The CDR3 DNA reads as TGTGCCAGCAGCTTAGCTGTCCAGAACACTGAAGCTTTCTTT.

V usage is TRBV14 and J usage is TRBJ2-6, with D possibly being TRBD1 (6 bases). CDR1 is SGHDN and CDR2 is FVKESK in the germline V gene. Trimming cost V 2 bases and J 5 bases, with 10 bases left between them. This CDR3 is 15 amino acids long. CDR3 bases: TGTGCCAGCAGCCAACACCGGGACAGGGCCAACGTCCTGACTTTC. Amino acids: CASSQHRDRANVLTF.

This chain's CDR3 is CAWSPGGNEQYF. DNA for the CDR3: TGTGCCTGGAGCCCTGGAGGAAACGAGCAGTACTTC. The chain recombines TRBV30 with TRBJ2-7; D perhaps matches TRBD2 (5 bases). V was clipped by 3 bases and J by 5 bases, with 11 bases between them. This CDR3 spans 12 amino acids. Germline V gene data show CDR1 as GTSNPN and CDR2 as SVGIG (reference sequence). Using reference TRBV30 and TRBJ2-7 for the parts outside the CDR3, the full variable domain is SQTIHQWPATLVQPVGSPLSLECTVEGTSNPNLYWYRQAAGRGLQLLFYSVGIGQISSEVPQNLSASRPQDRQFILSSKKLLLSDSGFYLCAWSPGGNEQYFGPGTRLTVT.

This clone has just one count. This chain uses TRBV9 with TRBJ2-5; D is perhaps TRBD2 (5 bases). The ends were cut back, 0 bases at V and 5 bases at J, with 8 bases in the middle. The CDR3 totals 13 residues. Per the germline V gene, CDR1 is SGDLS and CDR2 is YYNGEE. The CDR3 DNA is TGTGCCAGCAGCGTAGTGGGAGAGGAGACCCAGTACTTC. This codes for CASSVVGEETQYF.